What follows are 26 T cell receptor beta chains derived from one specimen sequenced in a study of CD8 T cells in ankylosing spondylitis. Study observations and caveats: One TCR beta motif, made up of roughly eight highly homologous variants, appeared characteristic of ankylosing spondylitis blood.

TCRdb reprocessed the 5' RACE reads with MiXCR, giving one entry per CDR3 protein. Here the sample spans 220,000 or so distinct CDR3 sequences, around 20% being singletons. The antigens of these receptors remain unknown. Source material: blood, either unsorted or a sorted T cell fraction (not recorded which). The receptors shown here come from a male donor with ankylosing spondylitis.

This clonotype showed up many times. This chain links TRBV15 with TRBJ2-5, with 11 bases aligning to TRBD2. The CDR3 runs 15 residues. The V gene's germline CDR1 is LNHNV and CDR2 YYDKDF (reference sequence). Trimming cost V 1 base and J 4 bases; bases outside gene matches: 2. The CDR3 DNA follows: TGTGCCACCAGCAGAGGTCTAGCGGGAGGAGAGACCCAGTACTTC. Its translation is CATSRGLAGGETQYF.

J is TRBJ2-7 and V is TRBV10-3; D gene ambiguous. This CDR3 spans 15 amino acids. V lost 6 bases and J lost 0, with 15 bases in between. Looked up from germline, CDR1 is ENHRY and CDR2 is SYGVKD. The CDR3 loop is CAISRTAESSYEQYF. CDR3 nucleotides: TGTGCCATCAGCAGAACGGCGGAGAGCTCCTACGAGCAGTACTTC.

This clonotype occurred a few times. The chain has TRBV14 and TRBJ2-2; 7 bases fit TRBD1. The ends lost 0 bases at V and 6 bases at J; junction bases unmatched: 4. The germline V gene has CDR1 SGHDN and CDR2 FVKESK. The CDR3 consists of 15 residues. The CDR3 region is CASSQETGTAGELFF. CDR3 bases: TGTGCCAGCAGCCAAGAGACAGGGACCGCCGGGGAGCTGTTTTTT.

This clonotype showed up just a few times. The chain combines TRBV11-1 with TRBJ1-1, with D possibly TRBD1 on 5 matching bases. This CDR3 has 12 residues. The V end lost 5 bases, the J end lost 8 bases, and 12 bases lay between the germline ends. Germline CDR1 SGHAT, CDR2 FQDESV (reference sequence). This chain's CDR3 is CASSLGGIEAFF. In DNA, the CDR3 is TGTGCCAGCAGCCTGGGGGGAATCGAAGCTTTCTTT.

For the CDR3, the DNA is TGTGCCAGCAGCCAATCGGTAGGGGAAAGGGGCAATCAGCCCCAGCATTTT. Translating it yields CASSQSVGERGNQPQHF. This chain joins TRBV16 and TRBJ1-5, with TRBD1 as a possible D gene (5 bases). Trimming took 0 bases from V and 2 from J, leaving 14 bases between them. The germline gives CDR1 KGHSY, CDR2 FQNENV. CDR3 length: 17 amino acids.

This clonotype was found a few times. V is TRBV29-1 and J is TRBJ2-3; perhaps TRBD1 as D (6 bases). The CDR3 loop spans 15 amino acids. V was clipped by 4 bases and J by 2 bases, with 16 bases between them. Germline V gene data show CDR1 as SQVTM and CDR2 as ANQGSEA. In DNA form, the CDR3 reads TGCAGCGTTGTGGACCGACAGGTGGACACAGATACGCAGTATTTT. As protein: CSVVDRQVDTDTQYF.

The rearrangement joins TRBV12-3 or TRBV12-4 to TRBJ1-1, with TRBD1 matching over 7 bases. The CDR3 has 15 amino acids. Losses at the gene ends were 4 bases for V and 2 bases for J; bases not matched to a gene: 7. In DNA form, the CDR3 reads TGTGCCAGCAGTTCCCCACAGGGGTTAAACACTGAAGCTTTCTTT. This encodes CASSSPQGLNTEAFF.

This clonotype was observed many times. V is TRBV20-1 and J is TRBJ2-7; 7 nucleotides line up with TRBD2. CDR1 and CDR2 from the germline V gene are DFQATT and SNEGSKA (reference sequence). The J segment lost 4 bases and the V segment lost 3 bases, leaving 3 bases of the junction unmatched. This CDR3 spans 12 amino acids. The CDR3 region has the DNA TGCAGTGCTAGGTGGGAGGGTTACGAGCAGTACTTC. It yields the protein CSARWEGYEQYF.

This clonotype turned up a few times. This rearrangement joins TRBV12-3 or TRBV12-4 to TRBJ2-1; D may be TRBD1 or TRBD2 (5 bases each). Trimming left V 7 bases short and J 8 bases short, with 24 bases between. This CDR3 has 16 amino acids. DNA for the CDR3: TGTGCCAGCACCCTATTCCCGGGACGGGTGGGCGATGAGCAGTTCTTC. Amino acids: CASTLFPGRVGDEQFF.

The V call is TRBV20-1, the J call TRBJ2-7, with TRBD2 as a possible D gene (7 bases). The germline CDR1 and CDR2 sequences are DFQATT and SNEGSKA (reference sequence). The length of the CDR3 is 14 residues. Trimming removed 3 bases from V and 4 bases from J, with 16 bases in between. The CDR3, as DNA: TGCAGTGCTAGTGGCGGGGGCCGAGATTACGAGCAGTACTTC. This sequence encodes CSASGGGRDYEQYF.

The V call is TRBV12-3 or TRBV12-4, the J call TRBJ1-5; TRBD1 is a possible D gene (5 bases). The CDR3 covers 16 residues. V was shortened by 1 base and J by 0 bases, with 10 bases between the two germline ends. The CDR3 DNA reads as TGTGCCAGCAGTTTAGGGGGCAGATATAGCAATCAGCCCCAGCATTTT. It codes for CASSLGGRYSNQPQHF.

This chain uses TRBV6-2 or TRBV6-3 with TRBJ1-5, with TRBD1 matching 7 bases. Looked up from germline, CDR1 is MNHEY and CDR2 is SVGEGT. The CDR3 consists of 13 residues. V lost 6 bases to trimming and J lost 4 bases; unmatched junction nucleotides: 3. In DNA, the CDR3 is TGTGCCAGCAGCAAGGGACAGAATCAGCCCCAGCATTTT. It specifies CASSKGQNQPQHF.

V gene TRBV7-8 combines with J gene TRBJ2-3; a weak D match, TRBD1 (6 bases). Deletions cut 5 bases from V and 2 bases from J, with 17 bases between. The CDR3 is 16 residues long. From germline, CDR1 is SGHVS and CDR2 FQNEAQ. As DNA, the CDR3 is TGTGCCAGCAGCCTACCCGGGACACTACCCACAGATACGCAGTATTTT. It yields the protein CASSLPGTLPTDTQYF.

This clonotype has only a few counts. The chain has TRBV15 and TRBJ2-1; TRBD1 or TRBD2 may be the D gene (5 bases each). V was clipped by 4 bases and J by 12 bases, with 19 bases between them. The CDR3 spans 14 residues. The germline CDR1 and CDR2 sequences are LNHNV and YYDKDF (reference sequence). The CDR3 coding sequence is TGTGCCACCAGCATATCCCGGGACCTACGTCGGCAGTTCTTC. Its protein is CATSISRDLRRQFF.

Details on this clonotype: A junction boundary mismatches the germline segment, possibly from a read error. This chain joins TRBV7-7 and TRBJ2-5; the D is unclear. CDR3 length: 13 amino acids. Germline values: CDR1 SSHAT, CDR2 FNYEAQ (reference sequence). CDR3 nucleotides: TGTGCTAGCAGCCCATACACGGCAGGGACCCAGTACTTC. It encodes CASSPYTAGTQYF.

This rearrangement joins TRBV6-5 to TRBJ2-2; D uncertain. There are 17 residues in the CDR3. From germline, CDR1 is MNHEY and CDR2 SVGAGI. V was shortened by 3 bases and J by 4 bases, with 18 bases between the two germline ends. The CDR3, as DNA: TGTGCCAGCAGTTATTCAGGTCCCGTACCACCCACCGGGGAGCTGTTTTTT. The encoded protein is CASSYSGPVPPTGELFF.

This clonotype was counted a few times. The V gene is TRBV12-3 or TRBV12-4, the J gene TRBJ1-4; no firm D call. The CDR3 loop spans 13 amino acids. V lost 4 bases to trimming and J lost 5 bases, with 8 bases between them. As DNA, the CDR3 is TGTGCCAGCAGTTCCCGATCCAATGAAAAACTGTTTTTT. Translating gives CASSSRSNEKLFF.

This clonotype was picked up a small number of times. The chain joins TRBV5-1 to TRBJ2-3; 7 bases match TRBD1. This CDR3 is 15 amino acids long. The V segment lost 4 bases and the J segment 3 bases; nucleotides outside the gene matches: 8. CDR1 is SGHRS and CDR2 is YFSETQ in the germline V gene. The DNA of the CDR3 is TGCGCCAGCAGCCTACAGGGGAGCTGGACAGATACGCAGTATTTT. Its translation: CASSLQGSWTDTQYF. Based on the CDR3 plus reference TRBV5-1 and TRBJ2-3, the full variable domain is KAGVTQTPRYLIKTRGQQVTLSCSPISGHRSVSWYQQTPGQGLQFLFEYFSETQRNKGNFPGRFSGRQFSNSRSEMNVSTLELGDSALYLCASSLQGSWTDTQYFGPGTRLTVL.

This clonotype has more than one count but fewer than ten. V and J are TRBV6-5 and TRBJ1-5; D uncertain. Looked up from germline, CDR1 is MNHEY and CDR2 is SVGAGI. Between the trimmed V and J ends, which lost 4 bases and 3 bases, there was a span of 13 bases. CDR3 size: 15 residues. Here the CDR3 DNA reads TGTGCCAGCAGTTTCGGGGAAACTTACAATCAGCCCCAGCATTTT. Its protein is CASSFGETYNQPQHF.

Only a few counts were recorded for this clonotype. This chain connects TRBV4-1 to TRBJ2-1; no clear D. The germline V gene encodes CDR1 MGHRA and CDR2 YSYEKL. The CDR3 is 14 residues long. V gave up 5 bases and J gave up 4 bases, with 12 bases separating them. CDR3 in amino acids: CASSSKVDYNEQFF. CDR3 nucleotide sequence: TGCGCCAGCAGCTCTAAGGTGGATTACAATGAGCAGTTCTTC.

This clonotype was observed at least ten times. The rearrangement links TRBV4-1 to TRBJ2-1; D uncertain. Germline V gene sequence: CDR1 MGHRA, CDR2 YSYEKL. The CDR3 is made up of 19 amino acids. V gave up 6 bases and J gave up 1 base, with 25 bases separating them. CDR3 coding DNA: TGCGCCAGCAGAGACTCTGGGCAACTGAGACCCCTTTCCTACAATGAGCAGTTCTTC. This translates into CASRDSGQLRPLSYNEQFF.

V is TRBV19 and J is TRBJ2-7, with a tentative D call TRBD1 (6 bases). Per germline, CDR1 LNHDA and CDR2 SQIVND (reference sequence). V gave up 5 bases and J gave up 2 bases, with 13 bases separating them. The CDR3 is made up of 14 amino acids. The chain's CDR3 is CASSPNTGTYEQYF. DNA for the CDR3: TGTGCCAGTAGTCCCAACACAGGGACCTACGAGCAGTACTTC.

The chain uses TRBV7-3 and TRBJ2-3, with 8 positions matching TRBD1. Looked up from germline, CDR1 is SGHTA and CDR2 is FQGTGA. CDR3 length: 15 residues. With V trimmed by 2 bases and J by 4 bases, 5 bases remained unmatched. The CDR3 sequence: CASSLLGQGSDTQYF. The CDR3 DNA is TGTGCCAGCAGCTTATTAGGACAGGGTTCAGATACGCAGTATTTT.

A few counts support this clonotype. The V gene is TRBV7-9, the J gene TRBJ1-1; tentative D call: TRBD1 (5 bases). Looked up from germline, CDR1 is SEHNR and CDR2 is FQNEAQ (reference sequence). Trimming pared 6 bases from V and 1 base from J, leaving 9 bases between. The CDR3 runs to 13 residues. This chain's CDR3 is CASRAGPNTEAFF. In nucleotides, the CDR3 is TGTGCCAGCAGGGCAGGGCCGAACACTGAAGCTTTCTTT.

This clonotype was observed a few times. The chain employs TRBV15 and TRBJ1-1; 7 nucleotides agree with TRBD1. Losses at the gene ends were 0 bases for V and 8 bases for J; bases not matched to a gene: 9. The CDR3 runs 15 residues. The germline CDR1 and CDR2 sequences are LNHNV and YYDKDF (reference sequence). CDR3 sequence (DNA): TGTGCCACCAGCAGAGATCGGGGTCAGGGGGTGGAAGCTTTCTTT. Translated, it gives CATSRDRGQGVEAFF. Using reference TRBV15 and TRBJ1-1 for the parts outside the CDR3, the full variable domain is DAMVIQNPRYQVTQFGKPVTLSCSQTLNHNVMYWYQQKSSQAPKLLFHYYDKDFNNEADTPDNFQSRRPNTSFCFLDIRSPGLGDTAMYLCATSRDRGQGVEAFFGQGTRLTVV.

In this sample, this clonotype turned up many times. The rearrangement links TRBV29-1 to TRBJ2-7, with D unresolved. Germline values: CDR1 SQVTM, CDR2 ANQGSEA. There are 12 residues in the CDR3. V was pared by 3 bases and J by 2 bases, with 8 bases between. The CDR3 nucleotides read TGCAGCGTTGAGTCAGGCCCCTACGAGCAGTACTTC. Protein product: CSVESGPYEQYF.